This T cell receptor beta chain is from a study of identical twins. This clonotype was observed a few times. What it binds is unknown. CDR1 is DFQATT, CDR2 SNEGSKA, per germline (reference sequence). The CDR3 is 16 amino acids. J was trimmed by 0 bases and V by 1 base; bases with no gene match: 5. Overall study results and limits: Modelling underestimated the level of out-of-frame TCR alpha sharing observed in monozygotic twins. Within cord blood, abundant beta clonotypes carried fewer insertions, but memory repertoires showed no such trend.

Template switching introduced a universal primer site, and the cDNA bore unique molecular identifiers. TCRdb recomputed calls from the 5' RACE reads with MiXCR, one row per CDR3 protein. The table records approximately 140,000 distinct CDR3 sequences, roughly 3.5% of them present only once. The TCR comes from a young man in good health. The chain is built from TRBV20-1 and TRBJ2-1; 8 bases are a match to TRBD2. Sequencing input: memory T cells sorted from blood. The CDR3 coding sequence is TGCAGTGCTAGAGTTTTTGCGGGAGGCTCCTACAATGAGCAGTTCTTC. Translation: CSARVFAGGSYNEQFF.